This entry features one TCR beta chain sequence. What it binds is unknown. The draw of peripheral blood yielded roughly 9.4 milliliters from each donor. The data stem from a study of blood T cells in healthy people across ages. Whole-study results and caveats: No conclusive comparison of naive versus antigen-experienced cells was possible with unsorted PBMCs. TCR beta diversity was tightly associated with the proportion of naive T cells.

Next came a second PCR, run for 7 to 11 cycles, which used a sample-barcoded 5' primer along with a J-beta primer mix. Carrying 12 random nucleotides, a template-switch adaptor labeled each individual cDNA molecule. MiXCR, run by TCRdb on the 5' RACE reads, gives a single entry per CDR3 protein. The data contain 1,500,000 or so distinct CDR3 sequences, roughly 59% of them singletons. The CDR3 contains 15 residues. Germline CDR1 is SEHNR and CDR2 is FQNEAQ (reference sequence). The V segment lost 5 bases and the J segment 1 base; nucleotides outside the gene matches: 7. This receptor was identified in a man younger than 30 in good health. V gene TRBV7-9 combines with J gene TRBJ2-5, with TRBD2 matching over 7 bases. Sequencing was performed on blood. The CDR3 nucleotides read TGTGCCAGCAGCCTTCTAGCGGAAATCCAAGAGACCCAGTACTTC. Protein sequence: CASSLLAEIQETQYF.